Below are 3 T cell receptor beta chains sequenced from a single sample in a study of Ad26.COV2.S vaccination and SARS-CoV-2 variants. The table came from immunoSEQ multiplex PCR; TCRdb's copy has only in-frame clones and leaves some out. The data show about 400,000 clones, with around 87% seen just once and 3.5% to 4% held by the top ten. The sample's treatment: some 20 received Ad26.COV2.S at low or high dose, single or two shots; several received placebo; per-sample allocation not given. Each sample was drawn 63 days after the first injection (of vaccine or placebo). The sample here was peripheral blood, taken in a trial of Ad26.COV2.S vaccine versus placebo. All receptors derive from a person between 18 and 65 years old who received the Ad26.COV2.S COVID-19 vaccine or a placebo.

The V gene is TRBV13, the J gene TRBJ2-1; 10 bases are a match to TRBD2. V shed 4 bases and J 6 bases; nucleotides not matched to a gene: 6. Germline V gene data show CDR1 as PRHDT and CDR2 as FYEKMQ (reference sequence). This CDR3 spans 15 amino acids. The CDR3 loop reads CASSYQAGGPNEQFF. DNA of the CDR3: TGTGCCAGCAGCTACCAAGCGGGGGGGCCCAATGAGCAGTTCTTC.

The CDR3 DNA is TGTGCCAGCAGTTATTACAGGGATTTCTACGAGCAGTACTTC. This gives the protein CASSYYRDFYEQYF. This chain connects TRBV6-5 to TRBJ2-7; tentative D call: TRBD1 (6 bases). Per the germline V gene, CDR1 is MNHEY and CDR2 is SVGAGI. Trimming pared 3 bases from V and 3 bases from J, leaving 12 bases between. The CDR3 has 14 amino acids.

As DNA, the CDR3 is TGCGCCAGCAGCCCGCAAGTATCAGGCTCTGGAAACACCATATATTTT. Its protein is CASSPQVSGSGNTIYF. The chain couples TRBV5-1 to TRBJ1-3, with no clear D. This CDR3 is 16 amino acids long. The germline CDR1 and CDR2 sequences are SGHRS and YFSETQ. Trimming cost V 4 bases and J 0 bases, with 14 bases left between them.